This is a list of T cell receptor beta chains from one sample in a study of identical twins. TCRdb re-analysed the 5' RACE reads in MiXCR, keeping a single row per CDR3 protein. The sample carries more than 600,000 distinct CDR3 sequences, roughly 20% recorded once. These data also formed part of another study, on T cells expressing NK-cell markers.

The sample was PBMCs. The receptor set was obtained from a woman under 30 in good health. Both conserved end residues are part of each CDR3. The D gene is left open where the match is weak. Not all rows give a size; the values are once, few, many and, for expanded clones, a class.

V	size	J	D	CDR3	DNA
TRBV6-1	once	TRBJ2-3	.	CASTRLLWRGRGTDTQYF	TGTGCCAGCACGAGGTTACTATGGAGGGGTCGGGGCACAGATACGCAGTATTTT
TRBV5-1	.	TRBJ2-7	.	CASSLGGGYYEQYF	TGCGCCAGCAGCTTGGGAGGCGGGTACTACGAGCAGTACTTC
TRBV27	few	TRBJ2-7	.	CASSLTMTSYEQYF	TGTGCCAGCAGCCTAACCATGACAAGCTACGAGCAGTACTTC
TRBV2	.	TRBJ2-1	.	CASTPTGDNEQFF	TGTGCCAGCACCCCGACGGGGGACAATGAGCAGTTCTTC
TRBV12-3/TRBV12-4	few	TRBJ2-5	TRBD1	CASSSRGREETQYF	TGTGCCAGCAGCAGCAGGGGGCGTGAAGAGACCCAGTACTTC
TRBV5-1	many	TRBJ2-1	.	CASSKQGGSYNEQFF	TGCGCCAGCAGCAAACAGGGAGGTTCCTACAATGAGCAGTTCTTC
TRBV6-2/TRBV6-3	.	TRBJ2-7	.	CASSYTSLEPTYEQYF	TGTGCCAGCAGTTACACCTCCCTGGAACCAACCTACGAGCAGTACTTC
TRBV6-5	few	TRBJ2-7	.	CASSLQGLYPYEQYF	TGTGCCAGCAGTTTACAGGGATTATACCCCTACGAGCAGTACTTC
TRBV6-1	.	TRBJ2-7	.	CASRRPGAPRDEQYF	TGTGCCAGCAGACGACCGGGGGCTCCGCGGGACGAGCAGTACTTC
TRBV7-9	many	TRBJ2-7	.	CASSLNVQGIVHEQYF	TGTGCCAGCAGCTTAAATGTCCAGGGTATTGTCCACGAGCAGTACTTC
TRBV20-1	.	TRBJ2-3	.	CSATLIRGAMTDTQYF	TGCAGTGCGACCTTGATCCGGGGGGCAATGACAGATACGCAGTATTTT
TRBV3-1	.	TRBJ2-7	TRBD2	CASGQDASGFYEQYF	TGTGCCAGCGGCCAAGATGCTAGCGGGTTCTACGAGCAGTACTTC
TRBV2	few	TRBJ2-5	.	CASSEGGEETQYF	TGTGCCAGCAGTGAAGGCGGCGAAGAGACCCAGTACTTC
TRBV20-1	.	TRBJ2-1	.	CSASINQQGSNEQFF	TGCAGTGCTAGTATCAACCAGCAGGGTTCCAATGAGCAGTTCTTC
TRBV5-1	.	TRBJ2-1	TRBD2	CASSLAGGPLGEQFF	TGCGCCAGCAGCTTGGCGGGAGGGCCGTTGGGTGAGCAGTTCTTC
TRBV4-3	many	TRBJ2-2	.	CASSQAWTVTGELFF	TGCGCCAGCAGCCAGGCTTGGACGGTCACCGGGGAGCTGTTTTTT
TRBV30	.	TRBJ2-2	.	CAWSSGGWLFF	TGTGCCTGGAGTTCGGGTGGATGGCTGTTTTTT
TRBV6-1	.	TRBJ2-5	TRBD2	CASSGTGRVLLSQETQYF	TGTGCCAGCAGCGGAACGGGGAGGGTGCTTCTATCGCAAGAGACCCAGTACTTC
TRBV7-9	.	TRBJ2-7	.	CASTPPTTNEQYF	TGTGCCAGCACCCCCCCTACTACTAACGAGCAGTACTTC
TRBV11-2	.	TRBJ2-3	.	CASSPGNWGAVDTQYF	TGTGCCAGCAGCCCCGGTAATTGGGGGGCGGTAGATACGCAGTATTTT
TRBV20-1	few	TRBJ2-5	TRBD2	CSARLAGGGETQYF	TGCAGTGCTAGACTAGCGGGGGGGGGAGAGACCCAGTACTTC
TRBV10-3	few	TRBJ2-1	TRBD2	CAITPTSGGLNNEQFF	TGTGCCATCACTCCGACTAGCGGGGGGCTTAACAATGAGCAGTTCTTC
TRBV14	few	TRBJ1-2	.	CASSQDDRTYGYTF	TGTGCCAGCAGCCAAGATGACAGGACCTATGGCTACACCTTC
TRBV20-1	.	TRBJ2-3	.	CSARGTTWIDTQYF	TGCAGTGCTAGAGGGACTACCTGGATAGATACGCAGTATTTT
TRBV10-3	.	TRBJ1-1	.	CAISAGQNTEAFF	TGTGCCATCAGTGCTGGCCAGAACACTGAAGCTTTCTTT
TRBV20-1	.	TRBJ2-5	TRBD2	CSARDSLAGGPGETQYF	TGCAGTGCTAGAGATAGTCTAGCGGGAGGGCCGGGAGAGACCCAGTACTTC
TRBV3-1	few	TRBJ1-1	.	CASRHVGRNTEAFF	TGTGCCAGCAGACACGTCGGACGGAACACTGAAGCTTTCTTT
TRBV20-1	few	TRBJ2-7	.	CSPQEYEQYF	TGCAGTCCCCAAGAGTACGAGCAGTACTTC
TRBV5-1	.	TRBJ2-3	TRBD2	CASSPGLSRTDTQYF	TGCGCCAGCAGCCCGGGACTATCTCGCACAGATACGCAGTATTTT
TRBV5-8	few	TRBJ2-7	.	CASSPLGSSSYEQYF	TGTGCCAGCAGCCCCCTGGGGTCGAGCTCCTACGAGCAGTACTTC
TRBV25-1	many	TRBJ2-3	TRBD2	CASSATTSGAGRDTQYF	TGTGCCAGCAGTGCCACGACTAGCGGAGCCGGGCGGGATACGCAGTATTTT
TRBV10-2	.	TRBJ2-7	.	CASSPVTVNYEQYF	TGCGCCAGCAGTCCTGTTACAGTGAACTACGAGCAGTACTTC
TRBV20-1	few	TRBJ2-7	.	CSASPRRSDNEQYF	TGCAGTGCTAGTCCGCGGAGATCGGATAACGAGCAGTACTTC
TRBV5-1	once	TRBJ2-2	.	CASSLDPPPTGELFF	TGCGCCAGCAGCTTGGACCCGCCACCTACCGGGGAGCTGTTTTTT
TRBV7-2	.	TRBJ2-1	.	CASRGTGSRDEQFF	TGTGCCAGCAGGGGGACTGGGTCTCGGGATGAGCAGTTCTTC
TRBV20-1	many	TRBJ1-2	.	CSALKPDLYGYTF	TGCAGTGCTCTGAAGCCTGACCTCTATGGCTACACCTTC
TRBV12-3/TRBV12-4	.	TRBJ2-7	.	CASSFTQLVPEQYF	TGTGCCAGCAGTTTTACTCAGTTAGTCCCCGAGCAGTACTTC
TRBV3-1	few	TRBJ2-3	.	CASSQWRAVTTDTQYF	TGTGCCAGCAGCCAATGGAGGGCTGTTACCACAGATACGCAGTATTTT
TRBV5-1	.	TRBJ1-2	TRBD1	CASSQDRGSGYTF	TGCGCCAGCAGCCAAGACAGGGGTAGCGGCTACACCTTC
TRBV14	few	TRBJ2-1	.	CASSQDRGKGLNEQFF	TGTGCCAGCAGCCAAGATCGGGGAAAGGGTTTAAATGAGCAGTTCTTC
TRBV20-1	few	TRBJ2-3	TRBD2	CSAPNWGGYTDTQYF	TGCAGTGCCCCAAATTGGGGGGGGTACACAGATACGCAGTATTTT
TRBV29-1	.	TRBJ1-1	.	CSVDTTVMNTEAFF	TGCAGCGTGGACACGACAGTCATGAACACTGAAGCTTTCTTT
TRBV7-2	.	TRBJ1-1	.	CASSLAVENTEAFF	TGTGCCAGCAGCTTGGCGGTGGAGAACACTGAAGCTTTCTTT
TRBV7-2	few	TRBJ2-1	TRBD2	CASSIAGETLSSYNEQFF	TGTGCCAGCAGTATAGCGGGAGAGACACTGAGCTCCTACAATGAGCAGTTCTTC
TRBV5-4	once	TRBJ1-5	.	CASSGAPGQTQHF	TGTGCCAGCAGCGGGGCCCCGGGGCAGACACAGCATTTT
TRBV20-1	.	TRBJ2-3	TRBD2	CSATPLAGSTDTQYF	TGCAGTGCTACCCCCCTAGCGGGGAGCACAGATACGCAGTATTTT
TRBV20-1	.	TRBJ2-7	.	CSAGQGPSFEQYF	TGCAGTGCGGGACAAGGACCCTCTTTTGAGCAGTACTTC
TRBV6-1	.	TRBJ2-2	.	CASSHPPGWNTGELFF	TGTGCCAGCAGCCACCCCCCGGGTTGGAACACCGGGGAGCTGTTTTTT
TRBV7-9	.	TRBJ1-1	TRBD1	CASSAQGGEAFF	TGTGCCAGCAGCGCACAGGGGGGTGAAGCTTTCTTT
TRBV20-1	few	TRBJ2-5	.	CSARAPQGGLETQYF	TGCAGTGCTAGAGCCCCCCAGGGAGGCTTGGAGACCCAGTACTTC